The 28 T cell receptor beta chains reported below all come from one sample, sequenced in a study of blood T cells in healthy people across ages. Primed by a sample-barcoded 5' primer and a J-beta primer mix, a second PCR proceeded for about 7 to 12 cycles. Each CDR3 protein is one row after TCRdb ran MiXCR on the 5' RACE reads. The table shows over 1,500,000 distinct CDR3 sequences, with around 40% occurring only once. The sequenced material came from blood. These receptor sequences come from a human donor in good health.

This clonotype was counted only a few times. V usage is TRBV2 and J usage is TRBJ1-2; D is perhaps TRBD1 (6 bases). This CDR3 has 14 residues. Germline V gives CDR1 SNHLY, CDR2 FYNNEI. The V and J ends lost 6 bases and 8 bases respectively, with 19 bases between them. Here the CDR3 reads CASRWGSTGSGYTF. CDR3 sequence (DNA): TGTGCCAGCAGATGGGGAAGTACAGGGAGCGGCTACACCTTC.

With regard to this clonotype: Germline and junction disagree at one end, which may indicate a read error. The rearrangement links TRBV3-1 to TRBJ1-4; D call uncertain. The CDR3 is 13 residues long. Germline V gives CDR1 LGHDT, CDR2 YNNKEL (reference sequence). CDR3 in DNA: TGTGCCAGCAGCCTCGGGTCTAATGAAAAACGGTTTTTT. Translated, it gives CASSLGSNEKRFF.

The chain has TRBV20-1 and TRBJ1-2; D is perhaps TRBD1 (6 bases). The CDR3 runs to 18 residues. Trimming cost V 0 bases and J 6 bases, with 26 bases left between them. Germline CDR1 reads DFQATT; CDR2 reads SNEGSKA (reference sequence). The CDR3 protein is CSARDFISGAGGQNGYTF. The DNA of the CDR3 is TGCAGTGCTAGAGATTTCATCTCTGGGGCGGGGGGCCAAAATGGCTACACCTTC.

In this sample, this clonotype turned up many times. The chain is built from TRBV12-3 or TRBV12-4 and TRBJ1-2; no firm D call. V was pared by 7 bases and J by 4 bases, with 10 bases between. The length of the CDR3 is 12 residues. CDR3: CASNLSGYGYTF. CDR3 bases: TGTGCCAGCAACCTATCGGGCTATGGCTACACCTTC.

The CDR3 nucleotides are TGTGCCAGCAGCCCTGAGGGGACAGGATACGAGCAGTACTTC. Translation: CASSPEGTGYEQYF. The chain recombines TRBV5-5 with TRBJ2-7; 8 nucleotides match TRBD1. The CDR3 has 14 residues. Looked up from germline, CDR1 is SGHKS and CDR2 is YYEKEE (reference sequence). Unmatched junction bases numbered 7, after V lost 4 bases and J lost 4 bases.

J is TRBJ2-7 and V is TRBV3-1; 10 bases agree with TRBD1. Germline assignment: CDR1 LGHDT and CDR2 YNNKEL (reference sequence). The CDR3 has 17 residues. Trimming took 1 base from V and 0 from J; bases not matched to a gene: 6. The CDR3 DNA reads TGTGCCAGCAGCCAAGTGGGGACAGGGGTAAACTCCTACGAGCAGTACTTC. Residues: CASSQVGTGVNSYEQYF.

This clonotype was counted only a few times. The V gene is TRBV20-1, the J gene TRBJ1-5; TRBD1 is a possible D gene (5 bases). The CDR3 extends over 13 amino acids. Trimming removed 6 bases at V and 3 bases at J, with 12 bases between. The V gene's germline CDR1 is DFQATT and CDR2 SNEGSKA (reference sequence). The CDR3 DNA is TGCAGTGCCTCCCGGGGGGACAATCAGCCCCAGCATTTT. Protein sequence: CSASRGDNQPQHF.

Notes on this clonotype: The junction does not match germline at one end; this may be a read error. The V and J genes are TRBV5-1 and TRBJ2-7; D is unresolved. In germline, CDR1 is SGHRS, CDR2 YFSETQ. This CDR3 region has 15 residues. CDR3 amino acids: CASSLGNLLSYEQYF. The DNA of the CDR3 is TGCGCCAGCAGTTTGGGGAACCTACTCTCCTACGAGCAGTACTTC. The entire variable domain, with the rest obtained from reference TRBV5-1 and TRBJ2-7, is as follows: KAGVTQTPRYLIKTRGQQVTLSCSPISGHRSVSWYQQTPGQGLQFLFEYFSETQRNKGNFPGRFSGRQFSNSRSEMNVSTLELGDSALYLCASSLGNLLSYEQYFGPGTRLTVT.

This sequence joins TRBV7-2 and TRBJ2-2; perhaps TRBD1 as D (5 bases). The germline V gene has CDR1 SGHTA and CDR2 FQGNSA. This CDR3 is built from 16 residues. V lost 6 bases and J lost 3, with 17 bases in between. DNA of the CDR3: TGTGCCAGCAGGCAAGGCAGGGCCGTGGACACCGGGGAGCTGTTTTTT. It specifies CASRQGRAVDTGELFF.

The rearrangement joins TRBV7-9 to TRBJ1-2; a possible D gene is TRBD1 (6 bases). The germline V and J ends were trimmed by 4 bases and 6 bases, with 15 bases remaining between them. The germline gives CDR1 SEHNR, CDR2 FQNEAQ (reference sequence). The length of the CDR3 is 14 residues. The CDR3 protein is CASSSQGFKDGYTF. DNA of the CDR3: TGTGCCAGCAGCTCACAGGGTTTTAAGGATGGCTACACCTTC. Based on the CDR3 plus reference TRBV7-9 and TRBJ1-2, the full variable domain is DTGVSQNPRHKITKRGQNVTFRCDPISEHNRLYWYRQTLGQGPEFLTYFQNEAQLEKSRLLSDRFSAERPKGSFSTLEIQRTEQGDSAMYLCASSSQGFKDGYTFGSGTRLTVV.

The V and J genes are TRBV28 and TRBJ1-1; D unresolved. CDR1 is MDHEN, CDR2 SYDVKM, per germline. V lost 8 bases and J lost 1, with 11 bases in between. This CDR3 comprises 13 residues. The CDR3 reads CASWNQANTEAFF. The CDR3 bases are TGTGCCAGCTGGAACCAGGCGAACACTGAAGCTTTCTTT. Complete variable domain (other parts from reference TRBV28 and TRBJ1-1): DVKVTQSSRYLVKRTGEKVFLECVQDMDHENMFWYRQDPGLGLRLIYFSYDVKMKEKGDIPEGYSVSREKKERFSLILESASTNQTSMYLCASWNQANTEAFFGQGTRLTVV.

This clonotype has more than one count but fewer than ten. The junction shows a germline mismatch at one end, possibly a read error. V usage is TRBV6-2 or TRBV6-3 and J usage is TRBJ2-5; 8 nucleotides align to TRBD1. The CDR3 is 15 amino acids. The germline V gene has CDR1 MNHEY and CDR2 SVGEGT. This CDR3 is CACSYFDRGLGTQYF. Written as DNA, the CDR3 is TGTGCCTGCAGTTACTTCGACAGGGGACTGGGGACCCAGTACTTC.

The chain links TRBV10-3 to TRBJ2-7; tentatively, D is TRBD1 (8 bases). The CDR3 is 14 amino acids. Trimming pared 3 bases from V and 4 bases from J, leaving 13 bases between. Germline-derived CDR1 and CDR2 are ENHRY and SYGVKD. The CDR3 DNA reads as TGTGCCATCAGTGACGGACAGGGAGGGTACGAGCAGTACTTC. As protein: CAISDGQGGYEQYF.

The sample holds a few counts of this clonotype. For the CDR3, the DNA is TGTGCCAGCAGCCCCGAGCGGAACCAAGAGACCCAGTACTTC. Its protein product is CASSPERNQETQYF. The V call is TRBV7-2, the J call TRBJ2-5, with D maybe TRBD2 (5 bases). V lost 5 bases and J 0 bases, leaving 10 bases between the germline ends. This CDR3 is 14 amino acids long. Germline V gene sequence: CDR1 SGHTA, CDR2 FQGNSA.

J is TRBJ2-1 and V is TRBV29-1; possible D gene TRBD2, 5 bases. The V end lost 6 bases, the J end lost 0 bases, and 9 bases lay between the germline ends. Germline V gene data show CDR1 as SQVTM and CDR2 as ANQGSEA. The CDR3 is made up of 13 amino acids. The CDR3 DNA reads TGCAGCGTCGACGGGAACTCCTACAATGAGCAGTTCTTC. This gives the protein CSVDGNSYNEQFF.

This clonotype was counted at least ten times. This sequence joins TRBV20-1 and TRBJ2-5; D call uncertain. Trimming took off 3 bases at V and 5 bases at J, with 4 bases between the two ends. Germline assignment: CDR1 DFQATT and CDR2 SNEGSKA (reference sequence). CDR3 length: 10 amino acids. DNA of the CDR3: TGCAGTGCTAGTGGGGAGACCCAGTACTTC. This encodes CSASGETQYF.

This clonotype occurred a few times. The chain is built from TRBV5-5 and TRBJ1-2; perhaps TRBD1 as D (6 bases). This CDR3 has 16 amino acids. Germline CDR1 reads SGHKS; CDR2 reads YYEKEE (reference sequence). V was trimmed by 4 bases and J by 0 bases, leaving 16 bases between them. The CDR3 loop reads CASSRTVGQTNYGYTF. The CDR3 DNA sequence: TGTGCCAGCAGCCGAACCGTAGGACAGACTAACTATGGCTACACCTTC. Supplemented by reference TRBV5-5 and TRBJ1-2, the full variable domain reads DAGVTQSPTHLIKTRGQQVTLRCSPISGHKSVSWYQQVLGQGPQFIFQYYEKEERGRGNFPDRFSARQFPNYSSELNVNALLLGDSALYLCASSRTVGQTNYGYTFGSGTRLTVV.

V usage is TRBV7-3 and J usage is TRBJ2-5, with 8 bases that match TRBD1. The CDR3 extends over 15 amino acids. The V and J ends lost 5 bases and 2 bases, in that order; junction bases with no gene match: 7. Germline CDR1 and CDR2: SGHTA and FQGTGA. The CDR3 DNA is TGTGCCAGCAGCCCAGGGAGGACAGGGCAAGAGACCCAGTACTTC. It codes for CASSPGRTGQETQYF.

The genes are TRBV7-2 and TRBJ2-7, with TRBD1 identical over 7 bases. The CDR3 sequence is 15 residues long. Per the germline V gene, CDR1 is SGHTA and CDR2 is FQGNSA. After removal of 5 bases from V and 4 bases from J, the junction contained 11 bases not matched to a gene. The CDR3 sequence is CASSIRQGFSYEQYF. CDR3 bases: TGTGCCAGCAGCATAAGACAGGGTTTCTCTTACGAGCAGTACTTC.

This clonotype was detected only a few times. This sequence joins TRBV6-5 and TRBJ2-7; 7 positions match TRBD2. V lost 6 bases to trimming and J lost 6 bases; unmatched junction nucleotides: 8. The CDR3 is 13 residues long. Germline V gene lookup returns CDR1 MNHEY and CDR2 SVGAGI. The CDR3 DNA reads TGTGCCAGCAGCGCACTAGCGTCTAGCGAGCAGTACTTC. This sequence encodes CASSALASSEQYF.

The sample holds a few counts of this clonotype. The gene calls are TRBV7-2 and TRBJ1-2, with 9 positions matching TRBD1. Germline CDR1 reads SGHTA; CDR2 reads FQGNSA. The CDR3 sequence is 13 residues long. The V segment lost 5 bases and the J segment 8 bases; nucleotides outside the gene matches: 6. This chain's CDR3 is CASSLRDREGYTF. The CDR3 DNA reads TGTGCCAGCAGCCTCCGGGACAGGGAAGGCTACACCTTC.

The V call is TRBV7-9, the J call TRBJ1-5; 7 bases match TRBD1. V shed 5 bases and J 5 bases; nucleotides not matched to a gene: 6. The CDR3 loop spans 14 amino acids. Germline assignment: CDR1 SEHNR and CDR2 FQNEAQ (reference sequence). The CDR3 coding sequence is TGTGCCAGCAGCCAACAGGGGCCCTATCAGCCCCAGCATTTT. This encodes CASSQQGPYQPQHF. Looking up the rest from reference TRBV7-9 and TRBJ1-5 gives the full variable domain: DTGVSQNPRHKITKRGQNVTFRCDPISEHNRLYWYRQTLGQGPEFLTYFQNEAQLEKSRLLSDRFSAERPKGSFSTLEIQRTEQGDSAMYLCASSQQGPYQPQHFGDGTRLSIL.

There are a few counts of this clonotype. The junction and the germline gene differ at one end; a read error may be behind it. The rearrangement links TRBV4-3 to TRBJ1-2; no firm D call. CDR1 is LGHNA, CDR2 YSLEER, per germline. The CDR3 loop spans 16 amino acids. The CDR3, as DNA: TGCGCCAGCAACCAAGATATAGGACCCGTAGGCTATGGCTACACCTTC. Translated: CASNQDIGPVGYGYTF.

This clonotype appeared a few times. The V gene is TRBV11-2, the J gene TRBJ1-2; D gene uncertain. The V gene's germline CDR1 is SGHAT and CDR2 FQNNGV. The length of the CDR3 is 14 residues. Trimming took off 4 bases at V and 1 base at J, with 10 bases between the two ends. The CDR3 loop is CASSSWTVNYGYTF. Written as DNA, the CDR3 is TGTGCCAGCAGCTCATGGACTGTTAACTATGGCTACACCTTC.

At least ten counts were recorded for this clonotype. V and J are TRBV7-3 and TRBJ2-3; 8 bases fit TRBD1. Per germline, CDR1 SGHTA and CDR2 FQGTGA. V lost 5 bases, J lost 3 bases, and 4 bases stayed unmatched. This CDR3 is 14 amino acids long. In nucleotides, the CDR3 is TGTGCCAGCAGCCCGGACAGGGCGACAGATACGCAGTATTTT. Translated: CASSPDRATDTQYF.

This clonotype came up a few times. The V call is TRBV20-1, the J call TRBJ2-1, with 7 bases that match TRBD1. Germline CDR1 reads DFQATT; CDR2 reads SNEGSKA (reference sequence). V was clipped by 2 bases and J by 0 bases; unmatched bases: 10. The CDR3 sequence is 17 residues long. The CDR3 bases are TGCAGTGCTAGACCTACAGGGGATCTAGGCTCCTACAATGAGCAGTTCTTC. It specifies CSARPTGDLGSYNEQFF.

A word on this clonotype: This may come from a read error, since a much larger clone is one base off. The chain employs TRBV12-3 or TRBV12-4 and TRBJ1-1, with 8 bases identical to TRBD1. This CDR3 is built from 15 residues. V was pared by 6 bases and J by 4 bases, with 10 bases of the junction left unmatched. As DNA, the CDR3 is TGTGCCAGCAGAAGACAGGGGAGGGTGAGCACTGAAGCTTTCTTT. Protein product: CASRRQGRVSTEAFF.

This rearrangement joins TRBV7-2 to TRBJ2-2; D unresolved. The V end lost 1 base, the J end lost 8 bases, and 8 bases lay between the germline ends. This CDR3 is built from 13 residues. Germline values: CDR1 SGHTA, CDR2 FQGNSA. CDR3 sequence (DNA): TGTGCCAGCAGCTTAGTAAGGTCTGGGGAGCTGTTTTTT. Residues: CASSLVRSGELFF.